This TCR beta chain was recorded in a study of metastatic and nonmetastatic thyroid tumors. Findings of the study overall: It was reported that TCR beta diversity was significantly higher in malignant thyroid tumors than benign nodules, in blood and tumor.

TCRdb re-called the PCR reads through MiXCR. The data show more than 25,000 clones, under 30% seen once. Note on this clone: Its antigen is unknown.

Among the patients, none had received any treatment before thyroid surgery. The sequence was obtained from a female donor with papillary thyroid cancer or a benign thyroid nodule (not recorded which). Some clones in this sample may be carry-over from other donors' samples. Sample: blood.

Written as DNA, the CDR3 is TGTGCCAGTACCCCTGGGGGGACTAGGGACTACAATGAGCAGTTCTTC. It is translated as CASTPGGTRDYNEQFF. The V gene is TRBV19, the J gene TRBJ2-1; TRBD2 agrees at 8 bases. Trimming at V came to 7 bases and at J to 3 bases, leaving 11 bases not matched to a gene. The CDR3 extends over 16 amino acids. Germline assignment: CDR1 LNHDA and CDR2 SQIVND (reference sequence). The full variable domain, completed using reference TRBV19 and TRBJ2-1, is DGGITQSPKYLFRKEGQNVTLSCEQNLNHDAMYWYRQDPGQGLRLIYYSQIVNDFQKGDIAEGYSVSREKKESFPLTVTSAQKNPTAFYLCASTPGGTRDYNEQFFGPGTRLTVL.